This TCR beta chain was recovered during a study of shared clonotypes between healthy human individuals. Background on the study: Contributing individuals were two females and three males aged 18 to 49. Study outcomes and limitations: Only blood underwent sampling, and tissue repertoires likely differ.

The CDR3 runs 15 residues. Between the trimmed V and J ends, which lost 3 bases and 0 bases, there was a span of 10 bases. CDR1 and CDR2 (germline): MDHEN, SYDVKM. This clone has a single count. Antigen specificity is unknown. The authors ran the assay at deep level. The authors' processing: ImmunoSEQ only sent back junction sequences with no quality scores, so filtering was done differently. Produced via immunoSEQ multiplex PCR; TCRdb's table is partial and in-frame only. V and J calls and clone size follow that table, whereas D and trimming were derived from the DNA. Of 470,000 or so clones in the sample, over 70% were seen once.

The V gene is TRBV28, the J gene TRBJ2-3; D not certain. The receptor was isolated from a woman aged 35 to 49 in good health. Some clones in this sample may be carry-over from other donors' samples. What was sequenced was PBMCs. The CDR3 coding sequence is TGTGCCAGCAGTTTTAGGACCCCTAGCACAGATACGCAGTATTTT. It is translated as CASSFRTPSTDTQYF. The full variable domain, completed using reference TRBV28 and TRBJ2-3, is DVKVTQSSRYLVKRTGEKVFLECVQDMDHENMFWYRQDPGLGLRLIYFSYDVKMKEKGDIPEGYSVSREKKERFSLILESASTNQTSMYLCASSFRTPSTDTQYFGPGTRLTVL.